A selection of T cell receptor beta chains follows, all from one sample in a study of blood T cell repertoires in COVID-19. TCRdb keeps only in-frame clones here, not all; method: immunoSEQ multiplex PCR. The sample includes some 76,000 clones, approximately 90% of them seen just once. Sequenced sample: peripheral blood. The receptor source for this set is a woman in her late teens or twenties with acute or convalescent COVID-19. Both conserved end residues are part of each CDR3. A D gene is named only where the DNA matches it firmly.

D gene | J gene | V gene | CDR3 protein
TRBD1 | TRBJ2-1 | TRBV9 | CASSSPGQAYNEQFF
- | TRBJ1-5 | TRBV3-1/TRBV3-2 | CASSQDTGWPQHF
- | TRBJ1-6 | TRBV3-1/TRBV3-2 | CASSWPGVESPLHF
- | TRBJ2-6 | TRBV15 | CATSRGPGGPWANVLTF
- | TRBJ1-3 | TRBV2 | CASSKERRQTINTIYF
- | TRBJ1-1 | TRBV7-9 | CASSLGGVVNTEAFF
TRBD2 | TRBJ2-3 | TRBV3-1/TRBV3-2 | CASSLAGGRGDTQYF
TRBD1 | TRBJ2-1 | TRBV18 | CASSPPAGQGGNEQFF
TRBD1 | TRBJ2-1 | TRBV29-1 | CSVWGTGSSYNEQFF
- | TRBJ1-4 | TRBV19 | CASRQAGEFGEKLFF
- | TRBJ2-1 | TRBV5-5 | CASSLARTPTPYNEQFF
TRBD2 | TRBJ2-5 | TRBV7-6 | CASSLPWTSGKETQYF
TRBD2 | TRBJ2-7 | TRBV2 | CASSESGGYEQYF
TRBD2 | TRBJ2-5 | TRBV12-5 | CASSGGALETQYF
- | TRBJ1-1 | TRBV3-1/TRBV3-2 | CASSQDPQGQAEAFF
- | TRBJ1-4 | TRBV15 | CATSSLSREKLFF
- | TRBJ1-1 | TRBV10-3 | CAISEVGNTEAFF
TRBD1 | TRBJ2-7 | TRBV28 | CASSFGDSSKGAYEQYF
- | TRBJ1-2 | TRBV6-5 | CASSYYRTYGYTF
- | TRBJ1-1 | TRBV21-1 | CASSKALGFESKGEAFF
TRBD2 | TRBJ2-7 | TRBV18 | CASSPSGGTLYEQYF
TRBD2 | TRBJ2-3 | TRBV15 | CATSSGVSGGADSTDTQYF
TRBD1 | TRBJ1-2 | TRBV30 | CAWRRDSYGYTF
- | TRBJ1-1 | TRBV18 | CASSHSEGGVDTEAFF
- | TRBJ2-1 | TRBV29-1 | CSVVGLINNEQFF
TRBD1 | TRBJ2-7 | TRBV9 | CASSVDRGSEQYF